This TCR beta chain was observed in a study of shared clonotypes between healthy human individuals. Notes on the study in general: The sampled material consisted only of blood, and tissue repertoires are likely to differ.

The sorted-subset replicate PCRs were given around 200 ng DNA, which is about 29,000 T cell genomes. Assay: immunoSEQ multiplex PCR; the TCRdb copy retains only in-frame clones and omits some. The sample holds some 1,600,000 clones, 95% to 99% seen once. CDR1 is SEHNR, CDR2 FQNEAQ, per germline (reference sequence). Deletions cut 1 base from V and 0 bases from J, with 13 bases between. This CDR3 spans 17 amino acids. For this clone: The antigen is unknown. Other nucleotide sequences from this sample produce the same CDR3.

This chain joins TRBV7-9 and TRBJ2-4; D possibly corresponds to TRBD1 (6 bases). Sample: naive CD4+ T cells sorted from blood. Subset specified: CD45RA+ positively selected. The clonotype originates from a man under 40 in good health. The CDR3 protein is CASSLVTGILAKNIQYF. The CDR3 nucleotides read TGTGCCAGCAGCTTAGTCACAGGGATACTAGCCAAAAACATTCAGTACTTC.